Reported below is one T cell receptor (beta chain). No antigen is known for it. Base qualities are not provided; no much larger clone lies one nucleotide away. Donors were patients with melanoma. This sample is drawn from a study of CD4+ T cells in melanoma (dated by TCRdb to about 2022). About the investigation overall: The study examined neoantigen-specific CD4+ T cells in human melanoma. The paper as a whole reports these results and caveats: Neoantigen-specific CD4+ T cells were reported to be correlated with the function of CD8+ T cells, macrophages and B cells. According to the report, neoantigen-specific CD4+ T cells in melanoma displayed diverse differentiation states.

The CDR3 runs 15 amino acids, cysteine and phenylalanine included. This entry keeps only the CDR3 DNA: 45 bases, framed from base 1. From the germline V gene, CDR1 is KGHSH and CDR2 is LQKENI. Trimming costs V 7 bases and J 6 bases, and their ends lie 19 bases apart. Library creation used the immunoSEQ multiplex PCR assay. This is the immuneACCESS table as TCRdb keeps it, with only in-frame sequences that have V and J called. A part of the clones is gone; compared with another copy, unresolved V genes explain less than half, and the rest is unexplained. Here the sample has about 10,000 clones; around 60% occur a single time. The top ten clonotypes cover about 13% of the sample.

The TCR originated in a human donor with melanoma. The sequenced sample consisted of cells from a culture (not recorded whether cultured in vitro). The rearrangement combines TRBV18 with TRBJ2-1, and perhaps TRBD1 as D gene, on 5 matching bases. The DNA reads as follows: TGTGCCAGCTGCTTTCTCCAGGGTCCAGGCAATGAGCAGTTCTTC. It codes for CASCFLQGPGNEQFF.